The clone carrying this T cell receptor beta chain showed up many times. The antigen remains unidentified. V was pared by 2 bases and J by 7 bases, with 11 bases of the junction left unmatched. In germline, CDR1 is DFQATT, CDR2 SNEGSKA (reference sequence). The CDR3 length is 15 residues. The sample originates from a study of CD8 T cells in ankylosing spondylitis. Study outcomes and limitations: It was reported that disease-linked clones were significantly enriched in matched ankylosing spondylitis synovial fluid. Typical of ankylosing spondylitis blood, it appeared, was a TCR beta motif of roughly eight highly homologous variants. Some motif variants were previously reported in reactive arthritis synovial fluid and blood.

In making TCR beta libraries, quantitative 5'-RACE with molecular barcodes was used. TCRdb used MiXCR to reprocess the 5' RACE reads, holding one entry per CDR3 protein. The sample lists about 69,000 distinct CDR3 sequences; about 5.2% were seen once. The sample was blood, either unsorted or a sorted T cell fraction (not recorded which). V is TRBV20-1 and J is TRBJ1-1; 9 nucleotides line up with TRBD1. The sequence was collected from a male donor with ankylosing spondylitis or in good health (not recorded which). CDR3 residues: CSARRPRQGGGEAFF. For the CDR3, the DNA is TGCAGTGCTAGACGCCCTCGACAGGGGGGAGGTGAAGCTTTCTTT.